This T cell receptor beta chain originates from a study of TET2 disruption in CD19-targeted CAR T cells (dated by TCRdb to 2016 to 2018). With respect to the entire study: Sample numbers were set by the original clinical trial design and sample availability, with no additional inclusion criteria.

The treatment or condition tag for this specimen amounts to: autologous CTL019 cells: CD19 CAR with 4-1BB and CD3 zeta domains. TCR zeta and 4-1BB costimulatory signaling domains were built into the CD19 CAR. T cells for CTL019 manufacturing were collected from peripheral blood by means of leukapheresis. The DNeasy Blood and Tissue Kit was used to extract genomic DNA from pre-infusion T cells, peripheral blood, or sorted post-infusion T cells. The immunoSEQ assay was used to perform TCR beta chain deep sequencing. In the original analysis: Only productive TCR beta rearrangements were used to calculate clonotype frequencies. Held by TCRdb, this immuneACCESS table contains in-frame sequences only and omits some clones. Under half of the omission traces to an unresolved V gene where checked; the cause of the rest is unknown. V and J calls plus clone size are reproduced from that table; the DNA served to infer D and trimming. The sample table on file contains more than 25,000 clones. Under 2.5% of the sample is in the top ten clones.

Points on this clone: What this receptor recognizes is not known. The CDR3 is cut off 3 residues early in the read; its end comes from the germline J gene.

Beyond this particular receptor, the publication reports: The conclusions drawn about the patient's CAR T cells were based on extensive analysis of just one subject.

CDR1 and CDR2 are read off the germline V gene (reference sequence) as SGHKS and YYEKEE. The CDR3 runs 14 amino acids, cysteine and phenylalanine included. Part of the CDR3 DNA is given, 33 bases translated from base 1. V gives up 4 bases and J gives up 4 bases, and the segment between their germline ends measures 12 bases. Material: CD8- CAR+ T cells sorted from cultured blood T cells, obtained for CD19 CAR T cell therapy. The intended sense of this specimen's cell subset or site label: CD8-negative CAR-positive T cells from the infusion product. This receptor was identified in a man aged 70 or older with chronic lymphocytic leukemia. The V and J genes are TRBV5-5 and TRBJ1-5, with the identity of the D gene unclear. The CDR3 region: CASSPASGNQPQHF. The CDR3 DNA, read in part, is TGTGCCAGCAGCCCGGCCTCGGGGAATCAGCCC.